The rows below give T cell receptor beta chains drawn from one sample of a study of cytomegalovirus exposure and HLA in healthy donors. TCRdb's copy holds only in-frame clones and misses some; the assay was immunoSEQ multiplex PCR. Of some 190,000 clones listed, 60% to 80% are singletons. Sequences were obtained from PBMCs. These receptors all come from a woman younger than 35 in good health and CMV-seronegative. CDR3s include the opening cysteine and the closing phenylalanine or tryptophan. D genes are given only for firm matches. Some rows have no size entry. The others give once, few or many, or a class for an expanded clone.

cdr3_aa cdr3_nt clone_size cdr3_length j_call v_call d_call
CASWTGNLLNTEAFF TGTGCCAGCTGGACAGGAAACCTCCTGAACACTGAAGCTTTCTTT NA 15 TRBJ1-1 TRBV28 TRBD1
CASSPWASGEYNEQFF TGTGCCAGCAGTCCCTGGGCTAGCGGGGAGTACAATGAGCAGTTCTTC few 16 TRBJ2-1 TRBV7-3 TRBD2
CASRLQGAQGYTF TGTGCCAGCAGACTACAGGGGGCGCAAGGCTACACCTTC NA 13 TRBJ1-2 TRBV2 TRBD1
CASSLEGTVRANVLTF TGTGCCAGCAGTTTAGAGGGGACAGTTAGGGCCAACGTCCTGACTTTC NA 16 TRBJ2-6 TRBV28 TRBD1
CSVGLVAPQRETQYF TGCAGCGTTGGATTAGTAGCCCCCCAGAGGGAGACCCAGTACTTC NA 15 TRBJ2-5 TRBV29-1 NA
CASSEGLSADTQYF TGTGCCAGCAGTGAGGGCCTCTCCGCTGATACGCAGTATTTT NA 14 TRBJ2-3 TRBV6-4 NA
CSGRDSTYEQYF TGCAGCGGCAGGGACAGCACCTACGAGCAGTACTTC NA 12 TRBJ2-7 TRBV29-1 TRBD1
CASSPLVGGPSYEQYF TGTGCCAGCAGTCCACTGGTGGGAGGGCCCTCCTACGAGCAGTACTTC few 16 TRBJ2-7 TRBV28 TRBD2
CASSFGTGLRNTEAFF TGTGCCAGCAGTTTTGGGACAGGACTGAGGAACACTGAAGCTTTCTTT NA 16 TRBJ1-1 TRBV28 TRBD1
CASSPGGSSEQFF TGCGCCAGCAGCCCGGGGGGCTCCAGTGAGCAGTTCTTC NA 13 TRBJ2-1 TRBV5-1 NA
CASSQDRSGQYNSPLHF TGCGCCAGCAGCCAAGATCGCTCGGGACAATATAATTCACCCCTCCACTTT NA 17 TRBJ1-6 TRBV4-3 NA
CASSLDNRYSGANVLTF TGTGCCAGCAGCTTGGACAACCGCTACTCTGGGGCCAACGTCCTGACTTTC NA 17 TRBJ2-6 TRBV7-2 NA
CAISSPGTGDNSPLHF TGTGCCATCAGTAGCCCGGGGACAGGGGACAATTCACCCCTCCACTTT once 16 TRBJ1-6 TRBV10-3 TRBD1
CSAPGETEAFF TGCAGTGCCCCAGGGGAAACTGAAGCTTTCTTT NA 11 TRBJ1-1 TRBV20-1 NA
CASSYSQGADYGYTF TGTGCCAGCAGCTACTCACAGGGGGCGGACTATGGCTACACCTTC NA 15 TRBJ1-2 TRBV5-6 TRBD1
CASSQAGGTLNTEAFF TGCGCCAGCAGCCAGGCGGGGGGGACGTTGAACACTGAAGCTTTCTTT NA 16 TRBJ1-1 TRBV4-1 NA
CASSFVYAGELFF TGTGCCAGCAGCTTTGTTTATGCCGGGGAGCTGTTTTTT NA 13 TRBJ2-2 TRBV7-9 NA
CASNIALGTNEKLFF TGTGCCAGCAACATCGCCCTTGGCACTAATGAAAAACTGTTTTTT NA 15 TRBJ1-4 TRBV11-1 NA
CASSLGQGSYNEQFF TGCGCCAGCAGCTTGGGACAGGGCTCCTACAATGAGCAGTTCTTC few 15 TRBJ2-1 TRBV5-1 TRBD1